The T cell receptor (beta chain) under discussion was sequenced for a study of human T cells and chemical hapten exposure. Study-wide results and limits: A positive correlation with patch test score was shown by PT1 expanded TCR counts.

Time point reported: patch test 1, 2 weeks after DPC sensitization. Regarding treatment: therapeutic diphenylcyclopropenone sensitization with weekly scalp DPC. The study extracted total RNA from unfractionated whole blood. In the source study's methods: Per-sample TCR counts ranged from about 20,000 to 700,000, median roughly 96,000. TCRdb reprocessed the RACE reads with MiXCR, giving one entry per CDR3 protein. TCRdb, rather than the study authors, made the V and J calls. The table has roughly 82,000 distinct CDR3 sequences, 12% seen once. The CDR3 is made up of 14 amino acids. Trimming shortened V by 6 bases and J by 3 bases, and 17 bases separated the two germline ends. Germline CDR1 reads SQVTM; CDR2 reads ANQGSEA. This clonotype has a count of ten or more. Antigen specificity is unknown.

The chain employs TRBV29-1 and TRBJ2-5; tentatively, D is TRBD1 (5 bases). The receptor comes from a woman aged 55 to 70 with alopecia areata. Some clones in this sample may be carry-over from other donors' samples. The sample was whole blood, taken in connection with sensitization to the hapten diphenylcyclopropenone (DPC). The CDR3 region is CSVSNQSTEETQYF. The CDR3 bases are TGCAGCGTCTCCAATCAGTCGACAGAAGAGACCCAGTACTTC.